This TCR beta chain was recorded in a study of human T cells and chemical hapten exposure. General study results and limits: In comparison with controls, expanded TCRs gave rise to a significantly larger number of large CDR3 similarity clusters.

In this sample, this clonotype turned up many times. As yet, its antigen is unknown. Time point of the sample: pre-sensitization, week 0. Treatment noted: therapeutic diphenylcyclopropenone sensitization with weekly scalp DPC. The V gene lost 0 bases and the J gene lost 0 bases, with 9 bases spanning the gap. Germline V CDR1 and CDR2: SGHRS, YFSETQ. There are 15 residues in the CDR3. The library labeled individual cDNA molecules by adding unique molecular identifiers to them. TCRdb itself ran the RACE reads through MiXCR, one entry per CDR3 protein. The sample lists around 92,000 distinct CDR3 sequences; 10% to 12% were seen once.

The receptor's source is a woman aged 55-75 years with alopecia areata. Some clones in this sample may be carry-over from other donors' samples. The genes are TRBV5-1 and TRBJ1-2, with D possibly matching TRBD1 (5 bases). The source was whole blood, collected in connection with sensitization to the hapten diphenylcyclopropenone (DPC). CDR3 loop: CASSLVPGTNYGYTF. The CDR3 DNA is TGCGCCAGCAGCTTGGTTCCAGGGACTAACTATGGCTACACCTTC.